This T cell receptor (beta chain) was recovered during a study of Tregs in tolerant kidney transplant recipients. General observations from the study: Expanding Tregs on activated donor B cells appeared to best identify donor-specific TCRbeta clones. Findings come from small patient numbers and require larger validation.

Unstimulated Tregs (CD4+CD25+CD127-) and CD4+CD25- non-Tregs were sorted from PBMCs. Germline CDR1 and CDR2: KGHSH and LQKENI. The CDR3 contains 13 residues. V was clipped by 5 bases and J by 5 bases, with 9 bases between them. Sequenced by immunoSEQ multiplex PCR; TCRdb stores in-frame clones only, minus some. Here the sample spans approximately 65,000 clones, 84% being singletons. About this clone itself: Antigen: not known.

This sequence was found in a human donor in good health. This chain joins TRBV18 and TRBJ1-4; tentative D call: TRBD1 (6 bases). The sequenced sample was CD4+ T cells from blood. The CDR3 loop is CASSADRNEKLFF. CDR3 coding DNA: TGTGCCAGCTCAGCGGACAGAAATGAAAAACTGTTTTTT.